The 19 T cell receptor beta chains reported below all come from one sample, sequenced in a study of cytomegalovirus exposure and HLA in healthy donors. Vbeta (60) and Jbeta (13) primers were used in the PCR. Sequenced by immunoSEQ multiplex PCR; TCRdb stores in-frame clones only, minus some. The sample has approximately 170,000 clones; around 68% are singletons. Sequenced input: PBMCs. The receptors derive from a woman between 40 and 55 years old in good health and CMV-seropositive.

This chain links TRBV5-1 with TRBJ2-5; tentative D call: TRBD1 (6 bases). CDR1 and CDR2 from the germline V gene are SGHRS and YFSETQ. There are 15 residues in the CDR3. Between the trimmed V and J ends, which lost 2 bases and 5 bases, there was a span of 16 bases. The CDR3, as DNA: TGCGCCAGCAGCTTCGAAACAGGGTATCGGGAGACCCAGTACTTC. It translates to CASSFETGYRETQYF.

CDR3 bases: TGTGCTACAGGGACCTATGGCTACACCTTC. Its protein is CATGTYGYTF. The chain recombines TRBV28 with TRBJ1-2; D perhaps matches TRBD1 (6 bases). This CDR3 contains 10 residues. Germline loops: CDR1 MDHEN, CDR2 SYDVKM.

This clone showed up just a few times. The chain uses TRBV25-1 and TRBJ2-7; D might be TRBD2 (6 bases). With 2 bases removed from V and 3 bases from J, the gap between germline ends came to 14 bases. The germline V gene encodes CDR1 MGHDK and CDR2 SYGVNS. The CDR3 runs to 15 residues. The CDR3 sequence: CASSEKEGRLYEQYF. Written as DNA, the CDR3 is TGTGCCAGCAGTGAAAAGGAGGGACGTCTCTACGAGCAGTACTTC.

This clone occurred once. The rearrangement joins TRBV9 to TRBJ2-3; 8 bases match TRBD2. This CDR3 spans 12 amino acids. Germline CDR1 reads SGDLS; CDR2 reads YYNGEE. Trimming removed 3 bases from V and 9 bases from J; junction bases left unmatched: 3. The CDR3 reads CASSASGRTQYF. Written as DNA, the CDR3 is TGTGCCAGCAGCGCCAGCGGGAGAACGCAGTATTTT.

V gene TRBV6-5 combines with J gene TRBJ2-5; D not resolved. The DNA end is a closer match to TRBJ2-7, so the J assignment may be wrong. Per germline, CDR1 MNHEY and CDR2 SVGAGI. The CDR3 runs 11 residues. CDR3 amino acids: CASSSIYEQYF. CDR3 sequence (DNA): TGTGCCAGCAGCTCTATCTACGAGCAGTACTTC.

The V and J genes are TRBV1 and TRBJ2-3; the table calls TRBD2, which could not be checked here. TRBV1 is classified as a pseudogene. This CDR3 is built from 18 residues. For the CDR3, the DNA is TGCACCAGCAGCCAATTGACTAGCGGGGAAGGGCCCACAGATACGCAGTATTTT. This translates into CTSSQLTSGEGPTDTQYF.

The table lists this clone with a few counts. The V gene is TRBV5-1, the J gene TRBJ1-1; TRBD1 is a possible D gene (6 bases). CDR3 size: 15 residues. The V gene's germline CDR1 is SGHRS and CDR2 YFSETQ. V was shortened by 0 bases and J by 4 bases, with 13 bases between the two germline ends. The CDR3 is CASSLEGGGVTEAFF. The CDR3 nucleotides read TGCGCCAGCAGCTTGGAGGGAGGGGGGGTCACTGAAGCTTTCTTT.

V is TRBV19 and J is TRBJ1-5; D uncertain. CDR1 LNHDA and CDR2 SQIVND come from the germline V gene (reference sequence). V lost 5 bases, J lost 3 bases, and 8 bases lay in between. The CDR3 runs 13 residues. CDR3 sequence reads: CASSPGINQPQHF. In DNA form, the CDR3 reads TGTGCCAGTAGTCCCGGGATCAATCAGCCCCAGCATTTT.

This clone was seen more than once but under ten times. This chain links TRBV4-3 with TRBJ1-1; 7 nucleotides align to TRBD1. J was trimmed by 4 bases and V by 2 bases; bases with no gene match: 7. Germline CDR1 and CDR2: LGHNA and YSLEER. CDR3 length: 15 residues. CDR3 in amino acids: CASSQQTGIATEAFF. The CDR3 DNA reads TGCGCCAGCAGCCAACAGACAGGGATTGCCACTGAAGCTTTCTTT.

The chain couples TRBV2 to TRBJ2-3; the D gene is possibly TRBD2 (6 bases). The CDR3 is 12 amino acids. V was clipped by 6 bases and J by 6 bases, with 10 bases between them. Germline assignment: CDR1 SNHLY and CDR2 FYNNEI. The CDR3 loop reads CASRFRGDTQYF. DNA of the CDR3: TGTGCCAGCAGATTCCGGGGGGATACGCAGTATTTT.

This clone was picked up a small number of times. Here the CDR3 DNA reads TGTGCCAGCAGTTCTTGGACAGGGGAGAACACTGAAGCTTTCTTT. Residues: CASSSWTGENTEAFF. This sequence joins TRBV27 and TRBJ1-1; 9 positions match TRBD1. Trimming at V came to 4 bases and at J to 1 base, leaving 4 bases not matched to a gene. CDR1 and CDR2 (germline): MNHEY, SMNVEV (reference sequence). The CDR3 spans 15 residues.

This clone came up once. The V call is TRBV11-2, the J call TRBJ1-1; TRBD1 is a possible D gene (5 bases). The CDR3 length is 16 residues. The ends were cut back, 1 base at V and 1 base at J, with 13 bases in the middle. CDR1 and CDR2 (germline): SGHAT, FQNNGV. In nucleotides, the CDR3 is TGTGCCAGCAGCTTAGGTACTCGTAGGGGGAACACTGAAGCTTTCTTT. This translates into CASSLGTRRGNTEAFF.

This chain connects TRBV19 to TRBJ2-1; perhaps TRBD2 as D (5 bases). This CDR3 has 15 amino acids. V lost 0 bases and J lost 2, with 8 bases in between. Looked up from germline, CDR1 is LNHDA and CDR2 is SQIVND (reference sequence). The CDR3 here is CASSIDDSAYNEQFF. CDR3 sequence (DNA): TGTGCCAGTAGTATAGATGATAGCGCCTACAATGAGCAGTTCTTC.

CDR3 in amino acids: CASSLDRVETGELFF. The CDR3 bases are TGCGCCAGCAGCTTGGACAGGGTGGAGACCGGGGAGCTGTTTTTT. This chain links TRBV5-1 with TRBJ2-2, with D perhaps TRBD1 (6 bases). CDR3 length equals 15 residues. V gave up 0 bases and J gave up 5 bases, with 11 bases separating them. CDR1 and CDR2 (germline): SGHRS, YFSETQ.

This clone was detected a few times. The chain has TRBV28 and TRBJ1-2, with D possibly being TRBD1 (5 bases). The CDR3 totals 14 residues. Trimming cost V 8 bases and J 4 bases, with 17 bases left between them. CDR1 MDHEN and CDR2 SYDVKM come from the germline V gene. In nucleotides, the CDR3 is TGTGCCAGCCGGCCGAAGGGGCCTAGCTATGGCTACACCTTC. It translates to CASRPKGPSYGYTF.

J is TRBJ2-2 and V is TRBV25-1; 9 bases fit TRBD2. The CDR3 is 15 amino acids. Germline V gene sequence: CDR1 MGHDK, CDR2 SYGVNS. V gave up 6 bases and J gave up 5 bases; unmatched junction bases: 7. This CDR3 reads CASRGAGGGTGELFF. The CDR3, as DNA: TGTGCCAGCAGGGGAGCGGGAGGCGGAACCGGGGAGCTGTTTTTT.

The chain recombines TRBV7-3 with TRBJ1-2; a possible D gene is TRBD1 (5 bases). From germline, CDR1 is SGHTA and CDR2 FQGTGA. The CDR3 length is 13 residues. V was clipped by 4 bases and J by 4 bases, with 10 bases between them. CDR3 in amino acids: CASSSREGYGYTF. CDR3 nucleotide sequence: TGTGCCAGCAGCTCCAGGGAGGGCTATGGCTACACCTTC.

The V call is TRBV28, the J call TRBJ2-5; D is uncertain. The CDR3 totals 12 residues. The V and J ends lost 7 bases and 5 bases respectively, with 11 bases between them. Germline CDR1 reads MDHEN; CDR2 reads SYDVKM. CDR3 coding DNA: TGTGCCAGCACTACCCAAAGCGAGACCCAGTACTTC. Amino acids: CASTTQSETQYF.

The CDR3 coding sequence is TGTGCCAGCAGTTCGACAGGGGGCTTTGGCTACACCTTC. Protein product: CASSSTGGFGYTF. V is TRBV7-8 and J is TRBJ1-2; 10 bases match TRBD1. The germline V gene has CDR1 SGHVS and CDR2 FQNEAQ. The CDR3 contains 13 residues. Losses at the gene ends were 6 bases for V and 7 bases for J; bases not matched to a gene: 5.